This entry concerns a single TCR beta chain. This specimen comes from a study of blood T cell repertoires in COVID-19. Repertoires were generated with immunoSEQ multiplex PCR, while TCRdb's copy carries only in-frame clones and drops some. The sample holds 130,000 or so clones, more than 60% seen once. The CDR3 has 15 residues. Germline loops: CDR1 MNHEY, CDR2 SMNVEV (reference sequence). V was cut by 7 bases and J by 9 bases, with 19 bases left in between. The sequenced material came from peripheral blood. The receptor's source is an older woman with acute or convalescent COVID-19. The chain recombines TRBV27 with TRBJ1-6, with D perhaps matching TRBD1 (5 bases). The CDR3 bases are TGTGCCAGCACCTCAACGGGGGGGAGGGGTTCACCCCTCCACTTT. Its translation is CASTSTGGRGSPLHF.